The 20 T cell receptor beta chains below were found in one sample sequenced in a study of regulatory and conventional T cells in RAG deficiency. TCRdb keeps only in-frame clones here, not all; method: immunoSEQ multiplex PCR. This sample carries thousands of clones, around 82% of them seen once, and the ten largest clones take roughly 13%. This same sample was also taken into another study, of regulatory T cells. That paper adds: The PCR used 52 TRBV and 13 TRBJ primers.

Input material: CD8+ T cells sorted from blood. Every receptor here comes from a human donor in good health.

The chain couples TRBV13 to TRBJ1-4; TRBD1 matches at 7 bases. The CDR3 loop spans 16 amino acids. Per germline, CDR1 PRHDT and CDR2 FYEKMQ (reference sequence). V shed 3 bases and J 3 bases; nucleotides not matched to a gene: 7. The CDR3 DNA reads TGTGCCAGCAGCTTCTCAGGGGGAGGTGCTAATGAAAAACTGTTTTTT. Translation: CASSFSGGGANEKLFF. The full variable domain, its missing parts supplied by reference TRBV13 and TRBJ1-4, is AAGVIQSPRHLIKEKRETATLKCYPIPRHDTVYWYQQGPGQDPQFLISFYEKMQSDKGSIPDRFSAQQFSDYHSELNMSSLELGDSALYFCASSFSGGGANEKLFFGSGTQLSVL.

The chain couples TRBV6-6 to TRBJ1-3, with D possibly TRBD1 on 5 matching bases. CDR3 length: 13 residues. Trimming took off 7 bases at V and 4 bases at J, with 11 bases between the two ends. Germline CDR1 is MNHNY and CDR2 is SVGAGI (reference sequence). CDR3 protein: CASTHGGGNTIYF. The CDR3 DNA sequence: TGTGCCAGCACCCACGGGGGGGGAAACACCATATATTTT.

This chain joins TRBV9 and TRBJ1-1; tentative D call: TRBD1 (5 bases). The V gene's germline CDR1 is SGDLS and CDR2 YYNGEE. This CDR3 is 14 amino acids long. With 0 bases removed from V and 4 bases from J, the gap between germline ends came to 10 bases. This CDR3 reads CASSVGRVSTEAFF. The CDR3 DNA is TGTGCCAGCAGCGTAGGCAGGGTAAGCACTGAAGCTTTCTTT.

The CDR3 DNA sequence: TGTGCCAGCTCTTATTCAGATACGCAGTATTTT. Its translation is CASSYSDTQYF. The chain links TRBV9 to TRBJ2-3; D is unclear. Germline V gene data show CDR1 as SGDLS and CDR2 as YYNGEE. The V gene lost 7 bases and the J gene lost 4 bases, with 7 bases spanning the gap. The CDR3 contains 11 residues.

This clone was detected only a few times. CDR3 amino acids: CASSYATGYQETQYF. In DNA form, the CDR3 reads TGTGCCAGCAGTTACGCGACAGGGTACCAAGAGACCCAGTACTTC. The chain links TRBV6-5 to TRBJ2-5; 7 positions match TRBD1. Trimming at V came to 2 bases and at J to 0 bases, leaving 3 bases not matched to a gene. The length of the CDR3 is 15 residues. Germline CDR1 reads MNHEY; CDR2 reads SVGAGI.

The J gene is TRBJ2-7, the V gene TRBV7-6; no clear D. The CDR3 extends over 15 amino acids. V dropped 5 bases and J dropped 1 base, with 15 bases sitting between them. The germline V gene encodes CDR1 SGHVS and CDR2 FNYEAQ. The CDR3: CASSRATASSYEQYF. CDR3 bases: TGTGCCAGCAGCCGCGCCACGGCCAGTTCCTACGAGCAGTACTTC.

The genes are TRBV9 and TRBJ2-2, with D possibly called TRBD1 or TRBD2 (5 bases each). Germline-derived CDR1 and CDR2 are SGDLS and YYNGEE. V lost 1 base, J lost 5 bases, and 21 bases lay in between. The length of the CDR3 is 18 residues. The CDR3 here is CASSVSERDPIITGELFF. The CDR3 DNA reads TGTGCCAGCAGCGTATCCGAAAGGGACCCTATTATTACCGGGGAGCTGTTTTTT.

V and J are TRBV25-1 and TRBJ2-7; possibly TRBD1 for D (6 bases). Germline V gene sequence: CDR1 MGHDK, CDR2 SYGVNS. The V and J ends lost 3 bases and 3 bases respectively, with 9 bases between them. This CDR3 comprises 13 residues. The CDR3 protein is CASSDWDNYEQYF. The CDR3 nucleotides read TGTGCCAGCAGTGATTGGGACAACTACGAGCAGTACTTC.

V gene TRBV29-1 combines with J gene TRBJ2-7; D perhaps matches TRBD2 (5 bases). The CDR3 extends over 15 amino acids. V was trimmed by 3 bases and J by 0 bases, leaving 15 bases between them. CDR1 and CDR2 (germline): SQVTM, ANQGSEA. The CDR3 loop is CSVERATVYSYEQYF. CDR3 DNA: TGCAGCGTTGAGAGGGCTACAGTCTACTCCTACGAGCAGTACTTC.

CDR3 sequence: CASSFVSGGKFTQYF. CDR3 DNA: TGTGCCAGCAGTTTTGTTAGCGGGGGGAAATTCACCCAGTACTTC. The V call is TRBV27, the J call TRBJ2-5, with 10 bases that match TRBD2. The CDR3 has 15 residues. After removal of 3 bases from V and 8 bases from J, the junction contained 9 bases not matched to a gene. CDR1 and CDR2 (germline): MNHEY, SMNVEV (reference sequence).

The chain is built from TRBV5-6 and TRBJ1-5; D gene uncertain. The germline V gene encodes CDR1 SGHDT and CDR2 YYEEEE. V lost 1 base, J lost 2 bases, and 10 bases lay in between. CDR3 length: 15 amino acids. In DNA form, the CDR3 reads TGTGCCAGCAGCTTGACCCGGGCGGGCAATCAGCCCCAGCATTTT. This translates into CASSLTRAGNQPQHF.

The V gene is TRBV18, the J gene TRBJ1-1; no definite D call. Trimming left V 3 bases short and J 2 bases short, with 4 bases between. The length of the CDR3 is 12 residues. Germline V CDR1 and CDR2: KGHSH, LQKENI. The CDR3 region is CASSPHNTEAFF. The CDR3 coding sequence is TGTGCCAGCTCACCCCACAACACTGAAGCTTTCTTT.

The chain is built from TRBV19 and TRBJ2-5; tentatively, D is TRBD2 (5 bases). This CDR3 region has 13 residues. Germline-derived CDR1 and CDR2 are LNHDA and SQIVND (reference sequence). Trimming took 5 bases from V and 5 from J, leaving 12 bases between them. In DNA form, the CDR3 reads TGTGCCAGTAGTGGGAGTAATTTGGAGACCCAGTACTTC. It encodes CASSGSNLETQYF. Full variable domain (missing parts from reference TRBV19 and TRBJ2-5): DGGITQSPKYLFRKEGQNVTLSCEQNLNHDAMYWYRQDPGQGLRLIYYSQIVNDFQKGDIAEGYSVSREKKESFPLTVTSAQKNPTAFYLCASSGSNLETQYFGPGTRLLVL.

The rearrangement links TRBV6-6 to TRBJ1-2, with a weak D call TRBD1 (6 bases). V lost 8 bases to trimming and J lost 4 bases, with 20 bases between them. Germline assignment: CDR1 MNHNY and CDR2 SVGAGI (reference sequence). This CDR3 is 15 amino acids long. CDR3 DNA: TGTGCCAGCCGCCCTTCCCCAGGGGAAGCCTATGGCTACACCTTC. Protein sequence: CASRPSPGEAYGYTF.

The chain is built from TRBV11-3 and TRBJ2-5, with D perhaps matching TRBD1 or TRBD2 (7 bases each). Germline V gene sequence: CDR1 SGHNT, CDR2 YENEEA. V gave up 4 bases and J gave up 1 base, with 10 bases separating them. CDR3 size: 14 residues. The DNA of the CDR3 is TGTGCCAGCAGCTCCAGGGGGGGCCAAGAGACCCAGTACTTC. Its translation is CASSSRGGQETQYF.

The CDR3 reads CASSAGQENTEAFF. In nucleotides, the CDR3 is TGTGCCAGCAGCGCGGGACAGGAGAACACTGAAGCTTTCTTT. The chain couples TRBV9 to TRBJ1-1; 8 nucleotides line up with TRBD1. Germline lookup yields CDR1 SGDLS and CDR2 YYNGEE. J gave up 1 base and V 3 bases, and 2 bases lay outside the gene matches. The CDR3 totals 14 residues.

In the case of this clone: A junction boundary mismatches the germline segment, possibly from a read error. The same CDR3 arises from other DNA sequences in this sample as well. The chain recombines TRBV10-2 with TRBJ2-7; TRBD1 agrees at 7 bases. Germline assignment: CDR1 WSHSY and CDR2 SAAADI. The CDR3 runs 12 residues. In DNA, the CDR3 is TGCGCCAGCGGGACAGTTTCCTATGAGCAGTACTTC. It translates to CASGTVSYEQYF.

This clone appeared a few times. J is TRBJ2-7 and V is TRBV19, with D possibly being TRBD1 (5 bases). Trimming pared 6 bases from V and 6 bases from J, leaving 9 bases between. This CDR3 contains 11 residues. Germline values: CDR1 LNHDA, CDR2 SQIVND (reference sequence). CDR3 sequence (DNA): TGTGCCAGTAGCCTTGGGGCCGAGCAGTACTTC. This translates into CASSLGAEQYF.

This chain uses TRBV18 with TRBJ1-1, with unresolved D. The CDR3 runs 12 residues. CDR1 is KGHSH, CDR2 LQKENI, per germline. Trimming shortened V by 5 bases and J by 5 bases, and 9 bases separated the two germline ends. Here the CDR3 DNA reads TGTGCCAGCTCAGGGGTAGGGACTGAAGCTTTCTTT. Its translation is CASSGVGTEAFF.

The CDR3 nucleotides read TGTGCCAGCAGCTTGGGAGTAATAGCGGGTTACACAGATACGCAGTATTTT. Translation gives CASSLGVIAGYTDTQYF. The J gene is TRBJ2-3, the V gene TRBV11-2; 7 nucleotides agree with TRBD2. V shed 3 bases, J shed 2 bases, and the junction held 11 bases outside the gene matches. This CDR3 has 17 residues. Germline lookup yields CDR1 SGHAT and CDR2 FQNNGV. Using reference TRBV11-2 and TRBJ2-3 for the parts outside the CDR3, the full variable domain is EAGVAQSPRYKIIEKRQSVAFWCNPISGHATLYWYQQILGQGPKLLIQFQNNGVVDDSQLPKDRFSAERLKGVDSTLKIQPAKLEDSAVYLCASSLGVIAGYTDTQYFGPGTRLTVL.